One and the same sample provided the 5 T cell receptor beta chains below, sequenced in a study of glioma-infiltrating T cells. Using RNA template, CDR3s of TCR alpha and beta were amplified with iRepertoire arm-PCR. TCRdb independently ran MiXCR on the multiplex PCR reads; one entry per CDR3 protein. The sample has approximately 190,000 distinct CDR3 sequences, about 32% seen once; the top ten hold just over 20%. The sample comprised glioma tissue, nonneoplastic brain tissue, or PBMCs (not recorded which). These receptors came from a human donor with low-grade glioma or glioblastoma, undergoing nonglioma brain surgery, or in good health (not recorded which).

Comment on this clonotype: This sequence may be a read error, since a much larger clone differs from it by one base. J is TRBJ1-1 and V is TRBV7-9, with 9 positions matching TRBD1. The CDR3 consists of 17 residues. V was pared by 10 bases and J by 5 bases, with 20 bases of the junction left unmatched. Germline assignment: CDR1 SEHNR and CDR2 FQNEAQ (reference sequence). The CDR3 region is CAIQHKTGGLRETEAFF. The CDR3 coding sequence is TGTGCCATCCAACATAAAACAGGGGGCCTTCGAGAGACTGAAGCTTTCTTT.

For this clonotype: A single base separates this from a much larger clone, so it may be a read error. The rearrangement joins TRBV15 to TRBJ2-7; possibly TRBD2 for D (7 bases). The germline CDR1 and CDR2 sequences are LNHNV and YYDKDF (reference sequence). The CDR3 covers 14 residues. V was clipped by 4 bases and J by 5 bases, with 15 bases between them. The CDR3 protein is CATSTERGGNEQYF. CDR3 bases: TGTGCCACCAGCACCGAAAGGGGGGGTAACGAGCAGTACTTC.

The table lists this clonotype with many counts. The chain employs TRBV27 and TRBJ2-7; TRBD2 might be the D (5 bases). Germline V lookup: CDR1 MNHEY, CDR2 SMNVEV (reference sequence). The CDR3 is 14 amino acids. V lost 6 bases, J lost 1 base, and 13 bases lay in between. CDR3 bases: TGTGCCAGCAGACTGAGGGAGCAGTCCTACGAGCAGTACTTC. Its protein is CASRLREQSYEQYF.

This clonotype was detected ten times or more. The chain has TRBV20-1 and TRBJ1-6, with D perhaps matching TRBD1 (6 bases). The germline V gene has CDR1 DFQATT and CDR2 SNEGSKA (reference sequence). V dropped 4 bases and J dropped 9 bases, with 13 bases sitting between them. This CDR3 contains 13 residues. The CDR3: CSAKTQGRSPLHF. In nucleotides, the CDR3 is TGCAGTGCTAAAACGCAGGGGCGTTCACCCCTCCACTTT.

The V gene is TRBV7-9, the J gene TRBJ1-4; 9 positions agree with TRBD1. The germline gives CDR1 SEHNR, CDR2 FQNEAQ (reference sequence). With V trimmed by 2 bases and J by 3 bases, 13 bases remained unmatched. The CDR3 consists of 19 residues. The chain's CDR3 is CASSLSRQGVSPANEKLFF. The CDR3 nucleotides are TGTGCCAGCAGCTTATCCAGACAGGGGGTGTCGCCGGCTAATGAAAAACTGTTTTTT. Full variable domain (rest looked up from reference TRBV7-9 and TRBJ1-4): DTGVSQNPRHKITKRGQNVTFRCDPISEHNRLYWYRQTLGQGPEFLTYFQNEAQLEKSRLLSDRFSAERPKGSFSTLEIQRTEQGDSAMYLCASSLSRQGVSPANEKLFFGSGTQLSVL.